This is a list of T cell receptor beta chains from one sample in a study of regulatory T cells in long-lasting Graves disease. One entry per CDR3 protein, called by TCRdb with MiXCR from the multiplex PCR reads. The sample holds about 450,000 distinct CDR3 sequences, 13% to 15% seen once. The data were also submitted as part of a second study, on T cells in Graves' hyperthyroidism and ophthalmopathy.

Sequences were derived from peripheral blood mononuclear cells (PBMCs), sampled at new diagnosis, from a patient treated with antithyroid drugs. The receptors derive from a woman between 45 and 60 years old with Graves disease. CDR3s include the opening cysteine and the closing phenylalanine or tryptophan. D genes are given only for firm matches. Size is omitted from some rows. Given values are once, few, many or a class for expanded clones.

V: TRBV6-1
size: many
D: .
J: TRBJ2-5
CDR3: CASSDGAWETQYF
DNA: TGTGCCAGCAGCGACGGTGCGTGGGAGACCCAGTACTTC

V: TRBV9
size: many
D: .
J: TRBJ2-3
CDR3: CASSVGVVTTDTQYF
DNA: TGTGCCAGCAGCGTAGGGGTCGTGACCACAGATACGCAGTATTTT

V: TRBV6-1
size: few
D: .
J: TRBJ2-1
CDR3: CASRRAGQENNEQFF
DNA: TGTGCCAGCAGGCGAGCGGGACAGGAAAACAATGAGCAGTTCTTC

V: TRBV6-5
size: .
D: TRBD2
J: TRBJ2-7
CDR3: CASSSLAGGTSLHF
DNA: TGTGCCAGCAGTTCGCTAGCGGGAGGCACCTCCCTCCACTTC

V: TRBV11-2
size: many
D: TRBD2
J: TRBJ2-1
CDR3: CASSLAPTSEPGHEQFF
DNA: TGTGCCAGCAGCTTAGCGCCCACTAGCGAGCCCGGCCATGAGCAGTTCTTC

V: TRBV5-1
size: .
D: TRBD2
J: TRBJ2-4
CDR3: CASRTGTSGTPAKNIQYF
DNA: TGCGCCAGCAGAACCGGGACTAGCGGGACTCCAGCCAAAAACATTCAGTACTTC

V: TRBV30
size: .
D: .
J: TRBJ2-7
CDR3: CAWTRDSEQYF
DNA: TGTGCCTGGACTCGAGATTCCGAGCAGTACTTC

V: TRBV19
size: few
D: TRBD1
J: TRBJ1-1
CDR3: CASRDGGGYGPEAFF
DNA: TGTGCCAGTAGAGACGGAGGGGGCTATGGCCCTGAAGCTTTCTTT

V: TRBV5-1
size: many
D: .
J: TRBJ2-1
CDR3: CASSLVPGSSYNEQFF
DNA: TGTGCCAGCAGCTTAGTTCCGGGAAGCTCCTACAATGAGCAGTTCTTC

V: TRBV12-3/TRBV12-4
size: .
D: .
J: TRBJ2-7
CDR3: CASSLGYIGGYLGDEQYF
DNA: TGTGCCAGCAGCTTAGGGTATATAGGGGGGTACCTTGGCGACGAGCAGTACTTC

V: TRBV4-1
size: .
D: TRBD2
J: TRBJ2-1
CDR3: CASSAGLAGINEQFF
DNA: TGCGCCAGCAGCGCCGGACTAGCGGGAATCAATGAGCAGTTCTTC

V: TRBV7-3
size: many
D: TRBD1
J: TRBJ2-7
CDR3: CASRPGQFSYEQYF
DNA: TGTGCCAGCAGACCGGGACAGTTCTCCTACGAGCAGTACTTC

V: TRBV28
size: many
D: TRBD1
J: TRBJ1-3
CDR3: CASTSAGTGLGNTIYF
DNA: TGTGCCAGCACCTCTGCCGGGACAGGGCTCGGAAACACCATATATTTT

V: TRBV4-1
size: .
D: TRBD2
J: TRBJ2-2
CDR3: CASRLAGGTGELFF
DNA: TGCGCCAGCAGATTAGCGGGAGGCACCGGGGAGCTGTTTTTT

V: TRBV28
size: .
D: .
J: TRBJ2-7
CDR3: CASNSIQGYEQYF
DNA: TGTGCCAGCAATTCAATCCAGGGCTACGAGCAGTACTTC

V: TRBV20-1
size: many
D: .
J: TRBJ2-3
CDR3: CSAIELSWDTQYF
DNA: TGCAGTGCTATAGAACTAAGTTGGGATACGCAGTATTTT

V: TRBV13
size: .
D: .
J: TRBJ1-5
CDR3: CASSRSLNQPQHF
DNA: TGTGCCAGCAGCCGCAGCCTCAATCAGCCCCAGCATTTT

V: TRBV28
size: many
D: .
J: TRBJ2-1
CDR3: CASSYRVAFYEQFF
DNA: TGTGCCAGCAGTTACAGGGTCGCGTTCTATGAGCAGTTCTTC

V: TRBV6-1
size: .
D: TRBD2
J: TRBJ2-7
CDR3: CASSMGLAGVGEQYF
DNA: TGTGCCAGCAGTATGGGACTAGCGGGAGTGGGTGAGCAGTACTTC

V: TRBV6-5
size: .
D: .
J: TRBJ2-1
CDR3: CASSYSTPGNEQFF
DNA: TGTGCCAGCAGTTACTCCACCCCGGGGAATGAGCAGTTCTTC

V: TRBV28
size: few
D: .
J: TRBJ2-1
CDR3: CASSPPGEAEQFF
DNA: TGTGCCAGCAGCCCCCCTGGGGAGGCTGAGCAGTTCTTC

V: TRBV28
size: many
D: .
J: TRBJ2-3
CDR3: CASSFGDLTDTQYF
DNA: TGTGCCAGCAGTTTCGGGGACCTCACAGATACGCAGTATTTT

V: TRBV18
size: many
D: .
J: TRBJ2-7
CDR3: CASSPEATAYEQYF
DNA: TGTGCCAGCTCACCCGAGGCCACAGCCTACGAGCAGTACTTC

V: TRBV4-1
size: few
D: .
J: TRBJ2-3
CDR3: CASSLSPSFATDTQYF
DNA: TGCGCCAGCAGCCTAAGCCCTAGTTTTGCCACAGATACGCAGTATTTT

V: TRBV5-1
size: few
D: TRBD1
J: TRBJ1-2
CDR3: CASSLVGQGNGYTF
DNA: TGCGCCAGCAGCTTGGTGGGACAGGGGAATGGCTACACCTTC

V: TRBV6-1
size: many
D: .
J: TRBJ1-5
CDR3: CASSQTGGRRPQHF
DNA: TGTGCCAGCAGTCAGACGGGGGGGAGGCGGCCCCAGCATTTT

V: TRBV20-1
size: .
D: .
J: TRBJ1-2
CDR3: CSARDLPGSNYGYTF
DNA: TGCAGTGCTAGAGATCTCCCGGGCTCTAACTATGGCTACACCTTC